Listed below are T cell receptor beta chains from one sample, sequenced in a study of metastatic and nonmetastatic thyroid tumors. With MiXCR, TCRdb reprocessed the PCR reads. Altogether some 93,000 clones are present, roughly 13% being singletons, with the ten largest covering 11%. Sequenced: blood. Receptor source: a female donor with papillary thyroid cancer or a benign thyroid nodule (not recorded which). Some clones in this sample may be carry-over from other donors' samples. CDR3s include the opening cysteine and the closing phenylalanine or tryptophan. D genes are given only for firm matches.

CDR3 length: 14
D gene: TRBD1
V gene: TRBV19
J gene: TRBJ1-2
CDR3 protein: CASSRTGETYGYTF

CDR3 length: 14
D gene: .
V gene: TRBV7-8
J gene: TRBJ2-7
CDR3 protein: CASSLLREAYEQYF

CDR3 length: 16
D gene: TRBD1
V gene: TRBV16
J gene: TRBJ2-5
CDR3 protein: CASSHGSRGHLETQYF

CDR3 length: 17
D gene: .
V gene: TRBV6-1
J gene: TRBJ1-4
CDR3 protein: CATRGEPKSPSGEKLFF

CDR3 length: 16
D gene: .
V gene: TRBV20-1
J gene: TRBJ2-1
CDR3 protein: CSARVFGELLYNEQFF

CDR3 length: 17
D gene: TRBD1
V gene: TRBV18
J gene: TRBJ2-1
CDR3 protein: CASSPKLTGSSYNEQFF

CDR3 length: 16
D gene: TRBD1
V gene: TRBV18
J gene: TRBJ2-2
CDR3 protein: CASSPQGASNTGELFF

CDR3 length: 14
D gene: .
V gene: TRBV28
J gene: TRBJ2-5
CDR3 protein: CASSGGGNRETQYF

CDR3 length: 15
D gene: .
V gene: TRBV28
J gene: TRBJ1-6
CDR3 protein: CASSFVAGANSPLHF

CDR3 length: 17
D gene: TRBD1
V gene: TRBV15
J gene: TRBJ2-5
CDR3 protein: CATSRESPGQGSETQYF

CDR3 length: 15
D gene: .
V gene: TRBV7-8
J gene: TRBJ2-2
CDR3 protein: CASSQGSWGTGELFF

CDR3 length: 10
D gene: .
V gene: TRBV20-1
J gene: TRBJ1-5
CDR3 protein: CSATGRTQHF

CDR3 length: 15
D gene: .
V gene: TRBV6-1
J gene: TRBJ2-1
CDR3 protein: CASSPLLGAGNEQFF

CDR3 length: 16
D gene: TRBD2
V gene: TRBV7-6
J gene: TRBJ2-3
CDR3 protein: CASSDRLAGGEDTQYF

CDR3 length: 17
D gene: .
V gene: TRBV19
J gene: TRBJ2-3
CDR3 protein: CASSMSLVSGSTDTQYF

CDR3 length: 18
D gene: TRBD2
V gene: TRBV4-2
J gene: TRBJ2-2
CDR3 protein: CASSPAGGLAGVAGELFF

CDR3 length: 13
D gene: .
V gene: TRBV30
J gene: TRBJ1-1
CDR3 protein: CAWREQGNTEAFF

CDR3 length: 16
D gene: .
V gene: TRBV4-2
J gene: TRBJ2-5
CDR3 protein: CASSQEGSSAQETQYF

CDR3 length: 14
D gene: .
V gene: TRBV4-1
J gene: TRBJ1-1
CDR3 protein: CASSQDERNTEAFF

CDR3 length: 17
D gene: TRBD1
V gene: TRBV5-6
J gene: TRBJ2-6
CDR3 protein: CASSFGTGGGGANVLTF

CDR3 length: 13
D gene: .
V gene: TRBV20-1
J gene: TRBJ2-5
CDR3 protein: CSARSDTEETQYF

CDR3 length: 16
D gene: .
V gene: TRBV6-5
J gene: TRBJ2-7
CDR3 protein: CASSYSNRDGGYEQYF